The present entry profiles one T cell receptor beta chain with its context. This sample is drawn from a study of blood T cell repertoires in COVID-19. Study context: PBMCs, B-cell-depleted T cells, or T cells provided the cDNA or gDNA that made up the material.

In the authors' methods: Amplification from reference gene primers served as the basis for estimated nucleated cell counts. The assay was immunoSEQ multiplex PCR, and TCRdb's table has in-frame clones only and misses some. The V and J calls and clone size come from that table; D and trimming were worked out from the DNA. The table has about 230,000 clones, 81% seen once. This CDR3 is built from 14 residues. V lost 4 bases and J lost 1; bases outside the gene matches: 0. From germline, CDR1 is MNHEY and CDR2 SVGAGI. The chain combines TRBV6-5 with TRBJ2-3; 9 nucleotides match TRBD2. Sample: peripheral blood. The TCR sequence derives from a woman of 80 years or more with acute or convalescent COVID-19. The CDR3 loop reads CASSWTSGTDTQYF. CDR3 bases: TGTGCCAGCAGTTGGACTAGCGGCACAGATACGCAGTATTTT.